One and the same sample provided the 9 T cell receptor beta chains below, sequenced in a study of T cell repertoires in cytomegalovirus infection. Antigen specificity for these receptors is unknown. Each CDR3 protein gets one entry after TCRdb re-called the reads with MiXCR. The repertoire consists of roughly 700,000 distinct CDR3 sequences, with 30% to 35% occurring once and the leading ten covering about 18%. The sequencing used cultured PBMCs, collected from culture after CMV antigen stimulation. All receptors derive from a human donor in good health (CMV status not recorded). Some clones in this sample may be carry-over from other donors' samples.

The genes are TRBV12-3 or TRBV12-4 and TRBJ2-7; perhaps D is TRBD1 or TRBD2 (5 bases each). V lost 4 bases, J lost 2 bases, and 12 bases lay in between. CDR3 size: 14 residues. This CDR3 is CASSSTGAAYEQYF. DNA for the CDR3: TGTGCCAGCAGTTCCACCGGGGCTGCCTACGAGCAGTACTTC.

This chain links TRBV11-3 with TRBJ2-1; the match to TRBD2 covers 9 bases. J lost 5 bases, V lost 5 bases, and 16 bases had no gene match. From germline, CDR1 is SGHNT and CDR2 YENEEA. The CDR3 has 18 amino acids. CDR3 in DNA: TGTGCCAGCAGCATAAGGAAACCGGGACTAGCTTCGCACAATGAGCAGTTCTTC. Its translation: CASSIRKPGLASHNEQFF.

This chain's CDR3 is CASSTDSSTDTQYF. The CDR3 DNA sequence: TGTGCCAGTAGTACCGACAGTAGCACAGATACGCAGTATTTT. J is TRBJ2-3 and V is TRBV19; a possible D gene is TRBD1 (5 bases). V was cut by 4 bases and J by 0 bases, with 8 bases left in between. In germline, CDR1 is LNHDA, CDR2 SQIVND (reference sequence). The CDR3 spans 14 residues.

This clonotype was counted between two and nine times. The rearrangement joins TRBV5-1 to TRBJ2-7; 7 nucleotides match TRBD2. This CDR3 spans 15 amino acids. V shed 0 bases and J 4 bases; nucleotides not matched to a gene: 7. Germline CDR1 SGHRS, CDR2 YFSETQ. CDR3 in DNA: TGCGCCAGCAGCTTGGAGGGGCGGGAGCCGTACGAGCAGTACTTC. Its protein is CASSLEGREPYEQYF.

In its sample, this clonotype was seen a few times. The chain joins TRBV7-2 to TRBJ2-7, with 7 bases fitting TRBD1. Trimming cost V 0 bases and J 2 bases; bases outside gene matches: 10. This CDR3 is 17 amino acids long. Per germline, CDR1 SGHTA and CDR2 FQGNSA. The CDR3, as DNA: TGTGCCAGCAGCTTAGCTTCGACAGGGATGAGCCCCTACGAGCAGTACTTC. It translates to CASSLASTGMSPYEQYF. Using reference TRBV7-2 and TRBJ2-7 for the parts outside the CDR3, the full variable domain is GAGVSQSPSNKVTEKGKDVELRCDPISGHTALYWYRQSLGQGLEFLIYFQGNSAPDKSGLPSDRFSAERTGGSVSTLTIQRTQQEDSAVYLCASSLASTGMSPYEQYFGPGTRLTVT.

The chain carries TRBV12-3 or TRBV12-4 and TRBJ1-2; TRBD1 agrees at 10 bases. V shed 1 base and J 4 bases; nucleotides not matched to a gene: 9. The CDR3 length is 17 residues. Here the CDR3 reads CASSLVPGQGRRYGYTF. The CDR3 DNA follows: TGTGCCAGCAGTTTAGTACCGGGACAGGGGAGACGCTATGGCTACACCTTC.

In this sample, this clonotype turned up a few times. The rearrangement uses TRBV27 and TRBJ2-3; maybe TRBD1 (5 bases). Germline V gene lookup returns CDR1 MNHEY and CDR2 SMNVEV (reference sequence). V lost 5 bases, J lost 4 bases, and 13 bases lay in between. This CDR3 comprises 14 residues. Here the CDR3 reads CASSALGVPDTQYF. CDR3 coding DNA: TGTGCCAGCAGTGCTCTAGGGGTCCCAGATACGCAGTATTTT.

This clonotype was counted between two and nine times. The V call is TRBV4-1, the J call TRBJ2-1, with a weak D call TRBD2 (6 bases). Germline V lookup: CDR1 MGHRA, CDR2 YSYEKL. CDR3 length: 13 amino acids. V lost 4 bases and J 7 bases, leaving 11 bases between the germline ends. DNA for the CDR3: TGCGCCAGCAGCCGTGGGGGGAAAAATGAGCAGTTCTTC. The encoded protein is CASSRGGKNEQFF.

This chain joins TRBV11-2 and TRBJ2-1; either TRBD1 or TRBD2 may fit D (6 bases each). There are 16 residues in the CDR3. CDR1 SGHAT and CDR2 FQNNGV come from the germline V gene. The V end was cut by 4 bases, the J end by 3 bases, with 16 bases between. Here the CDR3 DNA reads TGTGCCAGCAGCTCCCGCTGGGGGGCGAACTACAATGAGCAGTTCTTC. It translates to CASSSRWGANYNEQFF.